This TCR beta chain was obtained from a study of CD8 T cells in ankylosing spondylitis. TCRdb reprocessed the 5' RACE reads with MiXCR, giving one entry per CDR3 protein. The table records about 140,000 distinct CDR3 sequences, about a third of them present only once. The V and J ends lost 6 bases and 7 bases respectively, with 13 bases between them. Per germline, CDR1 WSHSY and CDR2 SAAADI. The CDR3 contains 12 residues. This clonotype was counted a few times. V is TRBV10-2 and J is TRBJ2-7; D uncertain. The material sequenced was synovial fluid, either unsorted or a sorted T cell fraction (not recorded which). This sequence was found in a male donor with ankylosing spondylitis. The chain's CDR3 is CASRREGWEQYF. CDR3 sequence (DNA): TGCGCCAGCAGAAGGGAAGGATGGGAGCAGTACTTC.